A selection of T cell receptor beta chains follows, all from one sample in a study of cytomegalovirus exposure and HLA in healthy donors. Repertoires were generated with immunoSEQ multiplex PCR, while TCRdb's copy carries only in-frame clones and drops some. The sample shows 130,000 or so clones, about 90% of them seen only once. Sequenced: PBMCs. The receptors shown here come from a man aged 30 to 39 in good health and CMV-seronegative. CDR3s include the opening cysteine and the closing phenylalanine or tryptophan. A D gene is named only where the DNA matches it firmly.

d_gene	v_gene	j_gene	CDR3aa
NA	TRBV21-1	TRBJ1-5	CASRGGGKESNQPQHF
NA	TRBV4-1	TRBJ1-4	CASRVVGLGNEKLFF
NA	TRBV9	TRBJ2-2	CASSVGAVYTGELFF
TRBD1	TRBV28	TRBJ2-7	CASSPRTGQYEQYF
TRBD2	TRBV4-1	TRBJ2-7	CASSQDSGGGYEQYF
NA	TRBV9	TRBJ1-6	CASSGGLPIGSPLHF
NA	TRBV4-2	TRBJ1-2	CASSPEVGAALTNYGYTF
NA	TRBV10-2	TRBJ2-7	CASSIQGKHEQYF
TRBD2	TRBV7-3	TRBJ2-3	CASSSLAGGGDTQYF
TRBD1	TRBV5-1	TRBJ1-1	CASSSGQANTEAFF
NA	TRBV28	TRBJ1-6	CASSFGHRISPLHF
NA	TRBV11-2	TRBJ2-2	CASSTRGGGELFF
NA	TRBV5-6	TRBJ2-7	CASSEGSAYEQYF
NA	TRBV5-4	TRBJ1-2	CASSLVGEAAYGYTF
NA	TRBV6-1	TRBJ1-1	CASSQGPGGNTEAFF